These T cell receptor beta chains were read from a single sample in a study of blood T cell repertoires in COVID-19. TCRdb's copy holds only in-frame clones and misses some; the assay was immunoSEQ multiplex PCR. The sample has 49,000 or so clones, around 83% seen once; the top ten hold approximately 7.4%. The sample taken for sequencing was peripheral blood. The receptors stem from a man between 60 and 75 years old with active COVID-19. CDR3s include the opening cysteine and the closing phenylalanine or tryptophan. Fields, in order: J gene, D gene, V gene, clone size, CDR3 length, CDR3 DNA, CDR3 protein. The D gene is left open where the match is weak. Clone size is given for some rows only: seen once, a few or many times, or a class if the clone is expanded.

J: TRBJ2-1
D: .
V: TRBV11-2
size: .
length: 11
DNA: TGTGCCAGCAGCGCACTAGGAGAGCAGTTCTTC
CDR3: CASSALGEQFF

J: TRBJ2-5
D: TRBD1
V: TRBV3-1/TRBV3-2
size: .
length: 18
DNA: TGTGCCAGCAGCCAAGATTGGTATGCAGGGGGCTACGGGGAGACCCAGTACTTC
CDR3: CASSQDWYAGGYGETQYF

J: TRBJ2-2
D: .
V: TRBV5-1
size: .
length: 15
DNA: TGCGCCAGCAGCTTGGATCCAGGGAACACCGGGGAGCTGTTTTTT
CDR3: CASSLDPGNTGELFF

J: TRBJ2-3
D: .
V: TRBV14
size: .
length: 13
DNA: TGTGCCAGCAGCCTAGTACGGGGAGATACGCAGTATTTT
CDR3: CASSLVRGDTQYF

J: TRBJ2-7
D: TRBD1
V: TRBV18
size: .
length: 14
DNA: TGTGCCAGCTCCCCTACGACAGGGGGCTACGAGCAGTACTTC
CDR3: CASSPTTGGYEQYF

J: TRBJ2-7
D: .
V: TRBV11-2
size: few
length: 14
DNA: TGTGCCAGCAGCTTGTCGGGGATCTCCTACGAGCAGTACTTC
CDR3: CASSLSGISYEQYF

J: TRBJ2-5
D: .
V: TRBV11-3
size: few
length: 14
DNA: TGTGCCAGCAGCCGTCGTGGGGCCCAAGAGACCCAGTACTTC
CDR3: CASSRRGAQETQYF

J: TRBJ2-7
D: .
V: TRBV5-1
size: .
length: 13
DNA: TGCGCCAGCAGCTTATCGGGGGACTACGAGCAGTACTTC
CDR3: CASSLSGDYEQYF

J: TRBJ1-6
D: TRBD1
V: TRBV6-2/TRBV6-3
size: .
length: 15
DNA: TGTGCCAGCAGTAACCCACAGGGGGCAGGTTCACCCCTCCACTTT
CDR3: CASSNPQGAGSPLHF

J: TRBJ1-4
D: TRBD1
V: TRBV18
size: .
length: 15
DNA: TGTGCCAGCTCACGTAGACAGGGGGAAGACGAAAAACTGTTTTTT
CDR3: CASSRRQGEDEKLFF

J: TRBJ1-2
D: TRBD1
V: TRBV27
size: .
length: 15
DNA: TGTGCCAGCACCCCCGACAGGGGAGGAAACTATGGCTACACCTTC
CDR3: CASTPDRGGNYGYTF

J: TRBJ1-1
D: TRBD1
V: TRBV2
size: .
length: 16
DNA: TGTGCCAGCAGTGGAGGACAGGGGGTATTGAACACTGAAGCTTTCTTT
CDR3: CASSGGQGVLNTEAFF

J: TRBJ1-1
D: .
V: TRBV2
size: .
length: 14
DNA: TGTGCCAGCAGTGAAGGAAGGGGGACCACTGAAGCTTTCTTT
CDR3: CASSEGRGTTEAFF

J: TRBJ1-5
D: .
V: TRBV11-2
size: once
length: 15
DNA: TGTGCCAGCAGCTTAGAAGGGGGACGCAATCAGCCCCAGCATTTT
CDR3: CASSLEGGRNQPQHF

J: TRBJ2-1
D: TRBD2
V: TRBV7-2
size: .
length: 17
DNA: TGTGCCAGCAGCAAGGGACTAGCGGGGGCAAAAGGCAATGAGCAGTTCTTC
CDR3: CASSKGLAGAKGNEQFF

J: TRBJ1-2
D: TRBD1
V: TRBV9
size: .
length: 17
DNA: TGTGCCAGCAGCGTAGGTTGGGGGGACAGCTCTAACTATGGCTACACCTTC
CDR3: CASSVGWGDSSNYGYTF

J: TRBJ2-1
D: .
V: TRBV21-1
size: .
length: 19
DNA: TGTGCCAGCAGCACAGGGTGGCAGTGGGGGACTAGCGGATACAATGAGCAGTTCTTC
CDR3: CASSTGWQWGTSGYNEQFF

J: TRBJ2-5
D: .
V: TRBV4-1
size: .
length: 15
DNA: TGCGCCAGCAGCCTCACGGGAGAGCGGTACGAGACCCAGTACTTC
CDR3: CASSLTGERYETQYF

J: TRBJ1-2
D: .
V: TRBV6-6
size: once
length: 12
DNA: TGTGCCAGCACTCCGGGGTGGCGTGGCTACACCTTC
CDR3: CASTPGWRGYTF

J: TRBJ2-7
D: .
V: TRBV7-9
size: .
length: 14
DNA: TGTGCCAGCAGCTTACAGGACAGCACCTACGAGCAGTACTTC
CDR3: CASSLQDSTYEQYF

J: TRBJ2-3
D: .
V: TRBV4-1
size: .
length: 15
DNA: TGCGCCAGCAGCCAAGAATCCAGGGGCACAGATACGCAGTATTTT
CDR3: CASSQESRGTDTQYF

J: TRBJ2-6
D: .
V: TRBV29-1
size: .
length: 16
DNA: TGCGGCGTGGAGGGGATGGACTTCTCTGGGGCCAACGTCCTGACTTTC
CDR3: CGVEGMDFSGANVLTF

J: TRBJ1-2
D: .
V: TRBV6-5
size: .
length: 12
DNA: TGTGCCAGCAGTTCTATGAACTATGGCTACACCTTC
CDR3: CASSSMNYGYTF

J: TRBJ2-1
D: TRBD2
V: TRBV4-1
size: .
length: 16
DNA: TGCGCCAGCAGCCAAGATCCCGCGGGGGGAGGGGGTGAGCAGTTCTTC
CDR3: CASSQDPAGGGGEQFF

J: TRBJ2-1
D: TRBD1
V: TRBV7-9
size: few
length: 15
DNA: TGTGCCAGCAGCCCGGGACAGGGGGGTCACAATGAGCAGTTCTTC
CDR3: CASSPGQGGHNEQFF

J: TRBJ2-5
D: .
V: TRBV7-6
size: .
length: 15
DNA: TGTGCCAGCAGCTTAGTCTCCGGGTCTCAAGAGACCCAGTACTTC
CDR3: CASSLVSGSQETQYF

J: TRBJ1-2
D: TRBD1
V: TRBV5-1
size: .
length: 15
DNA: TGCGCCAGCAGCTTGGCCGGGACAGGGGGCGAAGGCTACACCTTC
CDR3: CASSLAGTGGEGYTF

J: TRBJ2-3
D: .
V: TRBV7-2
size: .
length: 15
DNA: TGTGCCAGCAGCTTCCGGGGGGCCGGGGCAGATACGCAGTATTTT
CDR3: CASSFRGAGADTQYF

J: TRBJ2-2
D: TRBD2
V: TRBV15
size: .
length: 16
DNA: TGTGCCACCAGCAGAGCTAGCGGGAGGAACACCGGGGAGCTGTTTTTT
CDR3: CATSRASGRNTGELFF

J: TRBJ2-2
D: .
V: TRBV6-4
size: .
length: 14
DNA: TGTGCCAGCAGTGATGCAGGGTGGACCGGGGAGCTGTTTTTT
CDR3: CASSDAGWTGELFF

J: TRBJ2-7
D: .
V: TRBV19
size: .
length: 14
DNA: TGTGCCAGTAGTATCGAGGACGGACTTTACGAGCAGTACTTC
CDR3: CASSIEDGLYEQYF

J: TRBJ2-6
D: .
V: TRBV2
size: few
length: 16
DNA: TGTGCCACCTCCCCGGGGGACAGCTCTGGGGCCAACGTCCTGACTTTC
CDR3: CATSPGDSSGANVLTF

J: TRBJ1-5
D: .
V: TRBV5-1
size: .
length: 15
DNA: TGCGCCAGCAGCCCCCAAGCGGGTTTAGGGCAGCCCCAGCATTTT
CDR3: CASSPQAGLGQPQHF

J: TRBJ2-7
D: TRBD1
V: TRBV19
size: .
length: 13
DNA: TGTGCCAGTAGCCAACAGGGGCGGTACGAGCAGTACTTC
CDR3: CASSQQGRYEQYF

J: TRBJ1-1
D: .
V: TRBV7-6
size: .
length: 15
DNA: TGTGCCAGCAGCTTAGGTCAGGGTTGGGACACTGAAGCTTTCTTT
CDR3: CASSLGQGWDTEAFF

J: TRBJ2-3
D: TRBD2
V: TRBV7-9
size: .
length: 14
DNA: TGTGCCAGCACCTGGGAGGGTTCCACAGATACGCAGTATTTT
CDR3: CASTWEGSTDTQYF

J: TRBJ2-5
D: TRBD2
V: TRBV27
size: once
length: 15
DNA: TGTGCCAGCAGACCTTGGACTAGCGGGAGTGAGACCCAGTACTTC
CDR3: CASRPWTSGSETQYF

J: TRBJ2-3
D: TRBD2
V: TRBV6-5
size: .
length: 16
DNA: TGTGCCAGCAGTTACTCGACCAGCGGGAACACAGATACGCAGTATTTT
CDR3: CASSYSTSGNTDTQYF

J: TRBJ1-2
D: TRBD1
V: TRBV4-3
size: .
length: 16
DNA: TGCGCCAGCAGCCAAGATAGGGACAGGTCTAGAGGTGGCTACACCTTC
CDR3: CASSQDRDRSRGGYTF

J: TRBJ2-7
D: TRBD1
V: TRBV9
size: .
length: 16
DNA: TGTGCCAGCAGCGTATCGGAGACAGGGTTCACCTACGAGCAGTACTTC
CDR3: CASSVSETGFTYEQYF

J: TRBJ1-3
D: TRBD1
V: TRBV11-2
size: .
length: 18
DNA: TGTGCCAGCAGCCCGCTCCGGGACAGGGGACTGGACGGAAACACCATATATTTT
CDR3: CASSPLRDRGLDGNTIYF

J: TRBJ1-2
D: TRBD1
V: TRBV28
size: few
length: 15
DNA: TGTGCCAGCAGTTTAGGATCAGGGGGCGGCTATGGCTACACCTTC
CDR3: CASSLGSGGGYGYTF

J: TRBJ2-2
D: .
V: TRBV12-3/TRBV12-4
size: .
length: 13
DNA: TGTGCCAGCAGTTTAGCGCGGGGCGGGGAGCTGTTTTTT
CDR3: CASSLARGGELFF

J: TRBJ2-7
D: .
V: TRBV10-3
size: .
length: 11
DNA: TGTGCCATCAGCAGAGCAGGCGAGCAGTACTTC
CDR3: CAISRAGEQYF

J: TRBJ2-1
D: TRBD2
V: TRBV15
size: .
length: 15
DNA: TGTGCCACCAGCAGACCGGCTAGCGGGAGGAATGAGCAGTTCTTC
CDR3: CATSRPASGRNEQFF

J: TRBJ2-3
D: .
V: TRBV5-1
size: .
length: 15
DNA: TGCGCCAGCAGCTTGGTGCGGGGGCAGTCAGATACGCAGTATTTT
CDR3: CASSLVRGQSDTQYF